This passage covers 30 T cell receptor beta chains from one sample sequenced in a study of T cells after yellow fever vaccination. Using its own MiXCR run on the 5' RACE reads, TCRdb lists one record per CDR3 protein. The sample gives about 340,000 distinct CDR3 sequences, about an eighth of which show up once; 2.5% to 4% is in the top ten. Sequencing was performed on CD4+ T cells sorted from PBMCs, taken 15 days after the yellow fever booster vaccination. The receptors originated from a man aged 18 to 30 who received the YFV17D yellow fever vaccine.

The chain couples TRBV30 to TRBJ1-2, with TRBD1 as a possible D gene (6 bases). Between the trimmed V and J ends, which lost 0 bases and 5 bases, there was a span of 16 bases. Germline lookup yields CDR1 GTSNPN and CDR2 SVGIG (reference sequence). The CDR3 is 15 amino acids. CDR3 protein: CAWSVSGGAAYGYTF. Written as DNA, the CDR3 is TGTGCCTGGAGTGTTAGTGGGGGGGCCGCTTATGGCTACACCTTC.

This rearrangement joins TRBV20-1 to TRBJ2-3, with D possibly called TRBD1 or TRBD2 (5 bases each). V was shortened by 0 bases and J by 2 bases, with 12 bases between the two germline ends. CDR3 length: 15 amino acids. Germline V gene sequence: CDR1 DFQATT, CDR2 SNEGSKA (reference sequence). CDR3 sequence reads: CSARDREGPTDTQYF. The DNA of the CDR3 is TGCAGTGCTAGAGATCGTGAGGGACCCACAGATACGCAGTATTTT.

Ten or more counts support this clonotype. V gene TRBV7-9 combines with J gene TRBJ2-2, with 7 bases fitting TRBD1. V dropped 2 bases and J dropped 7; count of bases not matched to a gene: 4. Germline loops: CDR1 SEHNR, CDR2 FQNEAQ (reference sequence). CDR3 length: 14 amino acids. CDR3 sequence: CASSLSRQGGELFF. The DNA of the CDR3 is TGTGCCAGCAGCTTATCCCGACAGGGCGGGGAGCTGTTTTTT.

The table lists this clonotype with a few counts. The genes are TRBV7-2 and TRBJ2-3, with 7 bases that match TRBD2. The CDR3 has 12 residues. Trimming cost V 7 bases and J 5 bases; bases outside gene matches: 3. Germline CDR1 is SGHTA and CDR2 is FQGNSA. CDR3 bases: TGTGCCAGCACCCCTAGCGGAGATACGCAGTATTTT. As protein: CASTPSGDTQYF.

A few counts support this clonotype. The chain joins TRBV12-3 or TRBV12-4 to TRBJ1-6, with 10 positions matching TRBD1. V gave up 5 bases and J gave up 9 bases; unmatched junction bases: 4. The CDR3 consists of 14 residues. The DNA for the CDR3 is TGTGCCAGCAGTCCCGGGACAGGGGTTTCACCCCTCCACTTT. It specifies CASSPGTGVSPLHF.

This clonotype appeared a few times. J is TRBJ2-5 and V is TRBV18, with TRBD2 matching over 8 bases. Germline V gene sequence: CDR1 KGHSH, CDR2 LQKENI. The V and J ends lost 1 base and 2 bases, in that order; junction bases with no gene match: 6. This CDR3 comprises 16 residues. CDR3 sequence: CASSPRLLAAQETQYF. For the CDR3, the DNA is TGTGCCAGCTCACCACGGCTACTAGCGGCGCAAGAGACCCAGTACTTC.

The rearrangement links TRBV6-2 or TRBV6-3 to TRBJ1-1; no firm D call. The CDR3 covers 14 residues. CDR1 and CDR2 (germline): MNHEY, SVGEGT. Trimming cost V 0 bases and J 2 bases, with 7 bases left between them. CDR3 nucleotides: TGTGCCAGCAGTTACTCATCGGATAACACTGAAGCTTTCTTT. It specifies CASSYSSDNTEAFF.

V gene TRBV6-2 or TRBV6-3 combines with J gene TRBJ1-1; no definite D call. Germline CDR1 is MNHEY and CDR2 is SVGEGT. This CDR3 has 12 amino acids. V dropped 5 bases and J dropped 1 base, with 5 bases sitting between them. The DNA for the CDR3 is TGTGCCAGCAGTCCGTCGAACACTGAAGCTTTCTTT. Translating gives CASSPSNTEAFF.

Many counts were recorded for this clonotype. The rearrangement joins TRBV30 to TRBJ2-7, with D perhaps matching TRBD1 or TRBD2 (5 bases each). V dropped 2 bases and J dropped 4 bases, with 18 bases sitting between them. This CDR3 is built from 15 residues. The germline CDR1 and CDR2 sequences are GTSNPN and SVGIG (reference sequence). DNA of the CDR3: TGTGCCTGGAGTCGAGAGGGACCCGACCCGTACGAGCAGTACTTC. Its protein is CAWSREGPDPYEQYF.

The table lists this clonotype with a few counts. This chain uses TRBV6-1 with TRBJ2-1, with 9 bases identical to TRBD2. The CDR3 has 14 amino acids. CDR1 is MNHNS, CDR2 SASEGT, per germline. Losses at the gene ends were 7 bases for V and 7 bases for J; bases not matched to a gene: 8. The CDR3 coding sequence is TGTGCCAGCATAGGCGGGGGGGCCAAAAATGAGCAGTTCTTC. It specifies CASIGGGAKNEQFF.

A few counts support this clonotype. The chain is built from TRBV20-1 and TRBJ1-1; possibly TRBD1 for D (6 bases). V was shortened by 6 bases and J by 0 bases, with 14 bases between the two germline ends. From germline, CDR1 is DFQATT and CDR2 SNEGSKA (reference sequence). This CDR3 contains 14 residues. The CDR3 loop is CSATDRIMNTEAFF. CDR3 nucleotide sequence: TGCAGTGCAACTGACAGGATAATGAACACTGAAGCTTTCTTT.

This clonotype was seen more than once but under ten times. The J gene is TRBJ2-2, the V gene TRBV7-9; TRBD2 agrees at 11 bases. CDR3 length: 15 amino acids. CDR1 and CDR2 from the germline V gene are SEHNR and FQNEAQ (reference sequence). V lost 5 bases to trimming and J lost 5 bases; unmatched junction nucleotides: 4. The CDR3, as DNA: TGTGCCAGCAGCATGGGACTAGCGGAAACCGGGGAGCTGTTTTTT. This translates into CASSMGLAETGELFF.

This chain joins TRBV10-3 and TRBJ2-5; 7 bases are a match to TRBD1. Germline assignment: CDR1 ENHRY and CDR2 SYGVKD. The CDR3 extends over 13 amino acids. V shed 6 bases and J 2 bases; nucleotides not matched to a gene: 3. The CDR3 DNA reads as TGTGCCATCAGCAGGACAGGACAAGAGACCCAGTACTTC. It yields the protein CAISRTGQETQYF.

The chain carries TRBV7-3 and TRBJ2-4; D is undetermined. Trimming cost V 1 base and J 8 bases, with 12 bases left between them. The CDR3 spans 14 residues. Germline assignment: CDR1 SGHTA and CDR2 FQGTGA. The CDR3 DNA reads as TGTGCCAGCAGCTTAATGGGCAGTCAGGACATTCAGTACTTC. It yields the protein CASSLMGSQDIQYF.

This clonotype was detected a few times. V usage is TRBV2 and J usage is TRBJ1-2; D perhaps matches TRBD1 (6 bases). V gave up 4 bases and J gave up 0 bases, with 15 bases separating them. Looked up from germline, CDR1 is SNHLY and CDR2 is FYNNEI. This CDR3 contains 16 residues. The CDR3 DNA follows: TGTGCCAGCAGTGGGGTATTTACAGGGACTAACTATGGCTACACCTTC. It translates to CASSGVFTGTNYGYTF.

This clonotype was detected a few times. This chain connects TRBV5-5 to TRBJ2-1; 8 bases agree with TRBD1. Trimming took 0 bases from V and 8 from J; bases not matched to a gene: 10. The CDR3 runs to 16 residues. CDR1 is SGHKS and CDR2 is YYEKEE in the germline V gene (reference sequence). The CDR3 here is CASSLDVGTGGHEQFF. Here the CDR3 DNA reads TGTGCCAGCAGCTTGGATGTCGGGACAGGAGGTCATGAGCAGTTCTTC.

V is TRBV5-1 and J is TRBJ2-5, with 7 bases identical to TRBD1. The CDR3 loop spans 17 amino acids. J gave up 0 bases and V 3 bases, and 11 bases lay outside the gene matches. Germline assignment: CDR1 SGHRS and CDR2 YFSETQ. In nucleotides, the CDR3 is TGCGCCAGCAGCTGGGAAAAAGGGACAGACAACCAAGAGACCCAGTACTTC. It encodes CASSWEKGTDNQETQYF.

This clonotype has more than one count but fewer than ten. The chain recombines TRBV20-1 with TRBJ2-1; D may match TRBD1 or TRBD2 (6 bases each). The V end lost 6 bases, the J end lost 9 bases, and 18 bases lay between the germline ends. Germline-derived CDR1 and CDR2 are DFQATT and SNEGSKA (reference sequence). CDR3 length: 13 amino acids. The CDR3 loop is CSARLGGPVEQFF. The CDR3 nucleotides read TGCAGTGCCCGACTAGGGGGGCCAGTTGAGCAGTTCTTC.

The V gene is TRBV7-2, the J gene TRBJ1-2; perhaps TRBD1 as D (5 bases). The CDR3 sequence is 16 residues long. With 4 bases removed from V and 2 bases from J, the gap between germline ends came to 17 bases. The V gene's germline CDR1 is SGHTA and CDR2 FQGNSA. CDR3 nucleotides: TGTGCCAGCAGCTCCTACGGCGGGGCGATAAACTATGGCTACACCTTC. It codes for CASSSYGGAINYGYTF.

The J gene is TRBJ1-6, the V gene TRBV7-9, with D tentatively TRBD1 (6 bases). Germline CDR1 SEHNR, CDR2 FQNEAQ (reference sequence). With 4 bases removed from V and 8 bases from J, the gap between germline ends came to 18 bases. The CDR3 loop spans 16 amino acids. CDR3 loop: CASSSTAQGQDSPLHF. The CDR3 nucleotides are TGTGCCAGCAGCTCTACAGCACAGGGCCAGGATTCACCCCTCCACTTT.

This clonotype appeared a single time. This chain links TRBV10-3 with TRBJ1-6, with TRBD1 as a possible D gene (5 bases). Germline V gives CDR1 ENHRY, CDR2 SYGVKD. The CDR3 sequence is 14 residues long. V lost 4 bases and J lost 8, with 12 bases in between. In DNA form, the CDR3 reads TGTGCCATCAGTGCGCGCAGGGAGGATTCACCCCTCCACTTT. This translates into CAISARREDSPLHF.

The table lists this clonotype with a few counts. The rearrangement links TRBV6-5 to TRBJ2-5, with D perhaps matching TRBD1 (5 bases). This CDR3 has 16 amino acids. V was cut by 3 bases and J by 3 bases, with 17 bases left in between. Germline CDR1 is MNHEY and CDR2 is SVGAGI. As DNA, the CDR3 is TGTGCCAGCAGTTATGCTCTAGGGGCGAGGAAAGAGACCCAGTACTTC. Amino acid sequence: CASSYALGARKETQYF.

The chain couples TRBV20-1 to TRBJ2-1, with 12 bases that match TRBD2. V trimming: 8 bases; J trimming: 8 bases; junction bases outside the gene matches: 10. The CDR3 has 14 residues. In germline, CDR1 is DFQATT, CDR2 SNEGSKA (reference sequence). The DNA for the CDR3 is TGCAGTCAGACTAGCGGGGGACCTTACGATGAGCAGTTCTTC. Residues: CSQTSGGPYDEQFF.

The sample holds a few counts of this clonotype. The chain carries TRBV28 and TRBJ1-1; tentatively, D is TRBD1 (6 bases). V lost 2 bases to trimming and J lost 4 bases, with 14 bases between them. The CDR3 runs 15 residues. Germline values: CDR1 MDHEN, CDR2 SYDVKM. The CDR3 reads CASSLTGGPGTEAFF. The CDR3 DNA sequence: TGTGCCAGCAGTTTAACCGGGGGGCCCGGCACTGAAGCTTTCTTT.

This clonotype was seen a few times. The V call is TRBV4-3, the J call TRBJ2-3; weak D call: TRBD1 (6 bases). Germline CDR1 reads LGHNA; CDR2 reads YSLEER. The CDR3 runs 14 residues. V lost 6 bases to trimming and J lost 4 bases, with 14 bases between them. In DNA form, the CDR3 reads TGCGCCAGCAGGCGAGCAGGGGTGGCAGATACGCAGTATTTT. Protein product: CASRRAGVADTQYF.

This clonotype was recorded at least ten times. The gene calls are TRBV5-1 and TRBJ1-2; a possible D gene is TRBD1 (6 bases). The CDR3 extends over 16 amino acids. Trimming took 0 bases from V and 3 from J, leaving 15 bases between them. Germline V gene data show CDR1 as SGHRS and CDR2 as YFSETQ. Here the CDR3 reads CASSLAGQGRYYGYTF. The CDR3 DNA reads TGCGCCAGCAGCTTGGCCGGGCAGGGGAGGTACTATGGCTACACCTTC.

This clonotype was recorded many times. V is TRBV5-6 and J is TRBJ1-2, with 8 bases lining up with TRBD1. From germline, CDR1 is SGHDT and CDR2 YYEEEE. This CDR3 comprises 14 residues. Trimming at V came to 0 bases and at J to 4 bases, leaving 2 bases not matched to a gene. CDR3 nucleotides: TGTGCCAGCAGCTTGGCAGGGGGCGGCTATGGCTACACCTTC. Translated: CASSLAGGGYGYTF.

In its sample, this clonotype was seen a few times. The chain is built from TRBV27 and TRBJ2-1, with a weak D call TRBD1 (6 bases). This CDR3 region has 14 residues. Trimming cost V 5 bases and J 7 bases, with 15 bases left between them. Germline-derived CDR1 and CDR2 are MNHEY and SMNVEV (reference sequence). This chain's CDR3 is CASSPRQGRNEQFF. CDR3 in DNA: TGTGCCAGCAGTCCGCGCCAGGGGCGGAATGAGCAGTTCTTC.

The V and J genes are TRBV2 and TRBJ2-2; no firm D call. Per the germline V gene, CDR1 is SNHLY and CDR2 is FYNNEI. This CDR3 is built from 14 residues. Trimming pared 2 bases from V and 4 bases from J, leaving 8 bases between. CDR3 sequence (DNA): TGTGCCAGCAGTGAACAGGTCGCCACCGGGGAGCTGTTTTTT. Residues: CASSEQVATGELFF.

This clonotype was seen a handful of times. The chain employs TRBV28 and TRBJ2-3; 9 bases are a match to TRBD2. This CDR3 contains 15 residues. The V gene's germline CDR1 is MDHEN and CDR2 SYDVKM. V lost 6 bases and J lost 4; bases outside the gene matches: 8. The CDR3 DNA is TGTGCCAGCAGCCAAGCGGGGGGTGGGGCAGATACGCAGTATTTT. Residues: CASSQAGGGADTQYF. Full variable domain (remainder filled in from reference TRBV28 and TRBJ2-3): DVKVTQSSRYLVKRTGEKVFLECVQDMDHENMFWYRQDPGLGLRLIYFSYDVKMKEKGDIPEGYSVSREKKERFSLILESASTNQTSMYLCASSQAGGGADTQYFGPGTRLTVL.